Listed here is a single T cell receptor (beta chain). Its antigen remains unknown. Sequenced by immunoSEQ multiplex PCR; TCRdb stores in-frame clones only, minus some. The table includes around 260,000 clones, roughly 93% detected once. The sample comes from a study of T cell responses to AZD1222 COVID-19 vaccine. Study observations and caveats: Among those given AZD1222, only 6 or 7 were seropositive at baseline.

The source is an adult in good health. The specimen was peripheral blood, collected on day 0 of AZD1222 vaccination.

The CDR3 here is CASSSAGTSGAAPYEQYF. The CDR3, as DNA: TGTGCCAGCAGTTCCGCCGGGACTAGCGGGGCGGCCCCCTACGAGCAGTACTTC. The rearrangement links TRBV27 to TRBJ2-7, with 13 positions matching TRBD2. This CDR3 has 18 residues. The V segment lost 4 bases and the J segment 2 bases; nucleotides outside the gene matches: 11. The germline V gene encodes CDR1 MNHEY and CDR2 SMNVEV (reference sequence).